One and the same sample provided the 13 T cell receptor beta chains below, sequenced in a study of CD8+ T cells in alopecia areata (dated by TCRdb to the late 2010s). The library was generated by the immunoSEQ multiplex PCR assay. RNA was extracted from all samples and reverse transcribed into cDNA as template for TCR sequencing. TCRdb limited this immuneACCESS table to in-frame rearrangements with V and J called. A share of clones is missing; checked studies link under half to unresolved V genes, and the rest is unexplained. The sample profile shows about 210,000 clones; approximately 47% of them were found once. Jointly, the top ten make up 2% to 3% of the sample. According to the study, the label for this sample's treatment or condition signals: oral pan-JAK inhibitor, 5-10 mg twice daily. The input for sequencing was CD4+ T cells sorted from blood, taken between weeks 36 and 40, from a patient treated with tofacitinib. These receptors all stem from a human donor with alopecia areata.

In its sample, this clone was seen a few times. This rearrangement joins TRBV30 to TRBJ2-5, with D unclear. Looked up from germline, CDR1 is GTSNPN and CDR2 is SVGIG (reference sequence). The CDR3 is made up of 11 amino acids. Trimming shortened V by 0 bases and J by 11 bases, and 10 bases separated the two germline ends. The CDR3: CAWSVTSLQYF. DNA of the CDR3: TGTGCCTGGAGTGTAACCTCGCTGCAGTACTTC.

The genes are TRBV6-5 and TRBJ1-5; D gene unclear. V was trimmed by 2 bases and J by 0 bases, leaving 5 bases between them. The CDR3 consists of 14 residues. Germline CDR1 reads MNHEY; CDR2 reads SVGAGI. The CDR3 loop reads CASSYKSSNQPQHF. Written as DNA, the CDR3 is TGTGCCAGCAGTTACAAAAGTAGCAATCAGCCCCAGCATTTT.

The table lists this clone with many counts. CDR3 nucleotides: TGTGCCAGCAGCCTCTCGAGGGGGGTTCTTGACGAGCAGTACTTC. It yields the protein CASSLSRGVLDEQYF. This chain connects TRBV7-2 to TRBJ2-7, with D perhaps TRBD1 or TRBD2 (6 bases each). The CDR3 has 15 residues. Per germline, CDR1 SGHTA and CDR2 FQGNSA. With 5 bases removed from V and 5 bases from J, the gap between germline ends came to 19 bases.

The chain links TRBV28 to TRBJ2-7; no clear D gene. The V end lost 5 bases, the J end lost 5 bases, and 10 bases lay between the germline ends. The germline gives CDR1 MDHEN, CDR2 SYDVKM. The CDR3 extends over 12 amino acids. CDR3 coding DNA: TGTGCCAGCAGTCCCCTTAGCAACGAGCAGTACTTC. Encoded protein: CASSPLSNEQYF.

The genes are TRBV11-2 and TRBJ1-2, with D possibly TRBD1 on 5 matching bases. V was clipped by 2 bases and J by 3 bases, with 22 bases between them. The length of the CDR3 is 18 residues. Germline V lookup: CDR1 SGHAT, CDR2 FQNNGV. The CDR3 DNA reads TGTGCCAGCAGCTTAAGTTCTAGCACAGGCGTTTCCTACTATGGCTACACCTTC. This translates into CASSLSSSTGVSYYGYTF.

This clone has a handful of counts. The chain combines TRBV29-1 with TRBJ2-5; D is ambiguous. The CDR3 extends over 14 amino acids. The V end was cut by 1 base, the J end by 1 base, with 10 bases between. Germline-derived CDR1 and CDR2 are SQVTM and ANQGSEA. The CDR3 protein is CSVEAKAPQETQYF. DNA for the CDR3: TGCAGCGTTGAAGCGAAGGCGCCCCAAGAGACCCAGTACTTC.

The chain joins TRBV6-5 to TRBJ1-5; 8 bases align to TRBD1. CDR1 MNHEY and CDR2 SVGAGI come from the germline V gene. The CDR3 spans 13 residues. After removal of 7 bases from V and 2 bases from J, the junction contained 1 base not matched to a gene. This CDR3 is CASMTGGNQPQHF. In DNA form, the CDR3 reads TGTGCCAGCATGACAGGGGGCAATCAGCCCCAGCATTTT.

The rearrangement links TRBV6-5 to TRBJ2-4; D gene unclear. CDR1 is MNHEY and CDR2 is SVGAGI in the germline V gene. The V gene lost 8 bases and the J gene lost 6 bases, with 17 bases spanning the gap. This CDR3 region has 14 residues. CDR3 bases: TGTGCCAGCGGGGAAGGACCCAATCTAAACATTCAGTACTTC. Translated: CASGEGPNLNIQYF.

This clone was picked up a small number of times. The CDR3 protein is CASTPGGRGGYTF. For the CDR3, the DNA is TGTGCCAGCACCCCTGGGGGAAGGGGAGGCTACACCTTC. V usage is TRBV28 and J usage is TRBJ1-2, with D possibly being TRBD1 (5 bases). Trimming took 7 bases from V and 8 from J, leaving 17 bases between them. This CDR3 is built from 13 residues. Germline assignment: CDR1 MDHEN and CDR2 SYDVKM.

Comments on this clone: An end of the junction does not agree with germline; a read error may underlie this. The J gene is TRBJ2-2, the V gene TRBV2, with D possibly being TRBD1 (6 bases). Looked up from germline, CDR1 is SNHLY and CDR2 is FYNNEI. The CDR3 sequence is 13 residues long. CDR3 region: CAGRGSYTGELFF. As DNA, the CDR3 is TGTGCCGGCAGGGGTTCGTACACCGGGGAGCTGTTTTTT.

The chain joins TRBV29-1 to TRBJ2-1; D is uncertain. V lost 6 bases, J lost 5 bases, and 14 bases lay in between. Looked up from germline, CDR1 is SQVTM and CDR2 is ANQGSEA. The CDR3 length is 13 residues. The CDR3 sequence is CSVPGTFNNEQFF. The CDR3 DNA follows: TGCAGCGTACCAGGCACCTTCAACAATGAGCAGTTCTTC.

A note on this clone: This may be a read error: a much more frequent sequence differs by one nucleotide. The chain uses TRBV2 and TRBJ2-7; D is unresolved. Germline assignment: CDR1 SNHLY and CDR2 FYNNEI. Trimming took 6 bases from V and 2 from J, leaving 5 bases between them. CDR3 length: 11 residues. Here the CDR3 reads CASSQAYEQYF. As DNA, the CDR3 is TGTGCCAGCAGCCAAGCCTACGAGCAGTACTTC.

The CDR3 spells CASSLGGSQPQHF. DNA for the CDR3: TGTGCCAGCTCCCTCGGTGGAAGTCAGCCCCAGCATTTT. The gene calls are TRBV18 and TRBJ1-5; no firm D call. Per the germline V gene, CDR1 is KGHSH and CDR2 is LQKENI. This CDR3 has 13 amino acids. Trimming removed 6 bases from V and 6 bases from J, with 12 bases in between.